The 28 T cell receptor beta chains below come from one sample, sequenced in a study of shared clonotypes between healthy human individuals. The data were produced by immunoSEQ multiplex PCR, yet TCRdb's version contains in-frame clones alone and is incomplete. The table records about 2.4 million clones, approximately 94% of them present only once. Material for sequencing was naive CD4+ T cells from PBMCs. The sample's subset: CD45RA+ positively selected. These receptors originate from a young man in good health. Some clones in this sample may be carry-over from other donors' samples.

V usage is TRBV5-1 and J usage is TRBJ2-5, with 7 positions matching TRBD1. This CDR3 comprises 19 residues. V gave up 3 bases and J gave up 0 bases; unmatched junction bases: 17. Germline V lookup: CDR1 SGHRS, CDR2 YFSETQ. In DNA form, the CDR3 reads TGCGCCAGCAGCTCCGGACAGGCCTCTATCGGGTGGTACCAAGAGACCCAGTACTTC. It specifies CASSSGQASIGWYQETQYF.

The CDR3 region has the DNA TGTGCCAGCAGTTTGGGACTAGCGGGAGCCACAGATACGCAGTATTTT. Protein product: CASSLGLAGATDTQYF. This rearrangement joins TRBV27 to TRBJ2-3, with TRBD2 matching over 14 bases. Germline V gives CDR1 MNHEY, CDR2 SMNVEV (reference sequence). Germline trimming cut 3 bases from V and 2 bases from J; bases unmatched to any gene: 1. The CDR3 is 16 residues long.

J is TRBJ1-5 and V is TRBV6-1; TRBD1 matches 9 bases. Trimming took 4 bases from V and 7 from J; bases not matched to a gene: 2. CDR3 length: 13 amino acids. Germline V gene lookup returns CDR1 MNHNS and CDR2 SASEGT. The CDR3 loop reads CASSVDRGQPQHF. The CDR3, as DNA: TGTGCCAGCAGTGTGGACAGGGGCCAGCCCCAGCATTTT.

The CDR3 DNA is TGTGCCAGCAGCTCGACAGGAACCCTCACAGATACGCAGTATTTT. It encodes CASSSTGTLTDTQYF. V is TRBV7-3 and J is TRBJ2-3; D may be TRBD1 (6 bases). V lost 4 bases, J lost 2 bases, and 13 bases lay in between. Germline V gives CDR1 SGHTA, CDR2 FQGTGA. The CDR3 extends over 15 amino acids. The full variable domain, with the rest looked up from reference TRBV7-3 and TRBJ2-3, is GAGVSQTPSNKVTEKGKYVELRCDPISGHTALYWYRQSLGQGPEFLIYFQGTGAADDSGLPNDRFFAVRPEGSVSTLKIQRTERGDSAVYLCASSSTGTLTDTQYFGPGTRLTVL.

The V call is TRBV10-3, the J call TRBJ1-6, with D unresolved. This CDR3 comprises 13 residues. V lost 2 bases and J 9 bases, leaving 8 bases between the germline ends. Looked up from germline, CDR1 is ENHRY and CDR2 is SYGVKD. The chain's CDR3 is CAISEISSSPLHF. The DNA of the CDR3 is TGTGCCATCAGTGAGATCTCAAGTTCACCCCTCCACTTT.

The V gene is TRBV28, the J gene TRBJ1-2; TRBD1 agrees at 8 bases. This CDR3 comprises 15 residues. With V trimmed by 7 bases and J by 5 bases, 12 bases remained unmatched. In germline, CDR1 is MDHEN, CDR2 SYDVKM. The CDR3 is CASTLGTGQWYGYTF. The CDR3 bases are TGTGCCAGCACCCTAGGGACAGGCCAGTGGTATGGCTACACCTTC.

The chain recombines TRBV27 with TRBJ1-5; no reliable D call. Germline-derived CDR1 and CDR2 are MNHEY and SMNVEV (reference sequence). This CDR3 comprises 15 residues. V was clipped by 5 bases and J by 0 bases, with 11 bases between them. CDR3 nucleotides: TGTGCCAGCAGTCCCGGTGACGGTAGCAATCAGCCCCAGCATTTT. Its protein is CASSPGDGSNQPQHF.

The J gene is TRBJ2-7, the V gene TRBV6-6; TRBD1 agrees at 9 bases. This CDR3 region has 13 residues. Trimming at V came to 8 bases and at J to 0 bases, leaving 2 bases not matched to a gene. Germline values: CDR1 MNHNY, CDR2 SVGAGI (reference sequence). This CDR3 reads CASGQGISYEQYF. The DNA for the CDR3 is TGTGCCAGCGGACAGGGGATCTCCTACGAGCAGTACTTC.

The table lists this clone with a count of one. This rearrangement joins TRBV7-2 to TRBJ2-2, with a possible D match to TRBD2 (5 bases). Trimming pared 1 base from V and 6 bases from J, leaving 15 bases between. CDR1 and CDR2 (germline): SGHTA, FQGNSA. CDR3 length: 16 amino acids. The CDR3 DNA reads TGTGCCAGCAGCTTAGGTAGTTGGGAGTTGGCCGGGGAGCTGTTTTTT. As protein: CASSLGSWELAGELFF.

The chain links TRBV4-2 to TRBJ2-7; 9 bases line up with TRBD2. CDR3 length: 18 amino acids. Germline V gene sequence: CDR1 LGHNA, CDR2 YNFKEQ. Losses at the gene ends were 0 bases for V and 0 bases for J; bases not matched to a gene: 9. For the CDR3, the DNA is TGTGCCAGCAGCCAAGACGACCCTTCTAGCGGGGTCTCCTACGAGCAGTACTTC. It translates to CASSQDDPSSGVSYEQYF.

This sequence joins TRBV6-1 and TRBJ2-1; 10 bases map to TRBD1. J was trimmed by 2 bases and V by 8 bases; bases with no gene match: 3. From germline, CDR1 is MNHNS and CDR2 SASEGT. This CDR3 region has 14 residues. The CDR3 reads CASVTGGPYNEQFF. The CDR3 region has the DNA TGTGCCAGCGTGACAGGGGGCCCCTACAATGAGCAGTTCTTC.

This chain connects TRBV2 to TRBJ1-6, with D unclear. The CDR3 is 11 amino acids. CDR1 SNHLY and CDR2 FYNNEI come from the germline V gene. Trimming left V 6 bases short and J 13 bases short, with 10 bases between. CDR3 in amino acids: CASRFRVPLHF. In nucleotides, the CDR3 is TGTGCCAGCAGGTTTAGGGTGCCCCTCCACTTT.

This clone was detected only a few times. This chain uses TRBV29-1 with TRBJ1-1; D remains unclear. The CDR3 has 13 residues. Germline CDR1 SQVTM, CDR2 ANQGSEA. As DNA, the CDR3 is TGCAGTATACGTCGGGGATCGTACACTGAAGCTTTCTTT. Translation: CSIRRGSYTEAFF. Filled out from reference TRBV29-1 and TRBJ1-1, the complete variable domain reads SAVISQKPSRDICQRGTSLTIQCQVDSQVTMMFWYRQQPGQSLTLIATANQGSEATYESGFVIDKFPISRPNLTFSTLTVSNMSPEDSSIYLCSIRRGSYTEAFFGQGTRLTVV.

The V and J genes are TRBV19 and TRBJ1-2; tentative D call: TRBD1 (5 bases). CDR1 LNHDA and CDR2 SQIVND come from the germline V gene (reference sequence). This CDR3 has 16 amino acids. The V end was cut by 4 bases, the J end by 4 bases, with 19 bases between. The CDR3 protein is CASSTARQGATYGYTF. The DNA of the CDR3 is TGTGCCAGTAGTACCGCCCGGCAGGGAGCTACCTATGGCTACACCTTC.

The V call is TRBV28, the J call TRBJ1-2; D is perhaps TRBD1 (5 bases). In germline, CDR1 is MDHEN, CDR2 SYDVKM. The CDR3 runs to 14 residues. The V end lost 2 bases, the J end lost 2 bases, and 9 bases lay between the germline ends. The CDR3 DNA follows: TGTGCCAGCAGTTTAATGGCAGGGAACTATGGCTACACCTTC. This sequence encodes CASSLMAGNYGYTF.

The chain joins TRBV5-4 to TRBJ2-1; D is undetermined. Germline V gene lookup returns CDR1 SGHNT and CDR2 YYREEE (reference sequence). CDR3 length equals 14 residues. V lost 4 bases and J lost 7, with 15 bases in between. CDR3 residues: CASSGPGPKNEQFF. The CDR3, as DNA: TGTGCCAGCAGCGGACCGGGCCCCAAAAATGAGCAGTTCTTC.

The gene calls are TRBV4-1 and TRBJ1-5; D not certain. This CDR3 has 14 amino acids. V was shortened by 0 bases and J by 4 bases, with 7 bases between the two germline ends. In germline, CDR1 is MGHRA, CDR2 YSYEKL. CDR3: CASSQDRENQPQHF. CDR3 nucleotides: TGCGCCAGCAGCCAAGATAGGGAAAATCAGCCCCAGCATTTT.

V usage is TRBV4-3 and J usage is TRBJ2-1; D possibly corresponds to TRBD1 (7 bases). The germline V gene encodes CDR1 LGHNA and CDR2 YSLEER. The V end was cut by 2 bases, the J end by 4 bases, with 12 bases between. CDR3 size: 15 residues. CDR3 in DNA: TGCGCCAGCAGCCAACAGGGGGGCCAGTACAATGAGCAGTTCTTC. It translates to CASSQQGGQYNEQFF.

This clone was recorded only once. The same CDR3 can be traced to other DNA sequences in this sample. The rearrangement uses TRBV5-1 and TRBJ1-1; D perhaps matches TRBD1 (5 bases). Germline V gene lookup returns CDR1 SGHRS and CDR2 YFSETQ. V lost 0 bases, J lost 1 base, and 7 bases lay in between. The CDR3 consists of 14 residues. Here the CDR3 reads CASSLGQTNTEAFF. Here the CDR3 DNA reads TGCGCCAGCAGCTTGGGACAGACGAACACTGAAGCTTTCTTT.

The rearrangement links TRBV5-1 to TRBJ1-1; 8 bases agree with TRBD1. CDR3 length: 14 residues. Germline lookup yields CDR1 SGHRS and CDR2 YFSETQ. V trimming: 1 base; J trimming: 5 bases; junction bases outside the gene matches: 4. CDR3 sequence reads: CASSLMTGETEAFF. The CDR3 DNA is TGCGCCAGCAGCTTGATGACAGGGGAGACTGAAGCTTTCTTT.

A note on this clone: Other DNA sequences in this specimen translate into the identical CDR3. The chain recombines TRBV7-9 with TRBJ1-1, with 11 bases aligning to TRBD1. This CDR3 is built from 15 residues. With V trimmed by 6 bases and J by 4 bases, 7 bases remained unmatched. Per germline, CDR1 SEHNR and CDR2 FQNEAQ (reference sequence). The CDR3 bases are TGTGCCAGCAGTTGGACAGGGGGCTACAGCACTGAAGCTTTCTTT. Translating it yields CASSWTGGYSTEAFF. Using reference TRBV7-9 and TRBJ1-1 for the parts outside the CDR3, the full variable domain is DTGVSQNPRHKITKRGQNVTFRCDPISEHNRLYWYRQTLGQGPEFLTYFQNEAQLEKSRLLSDRFSAERPKGSFSTLEIQRTEQGDSAMYLCASSWTGGYSTEAFFGQGTRLTVV.

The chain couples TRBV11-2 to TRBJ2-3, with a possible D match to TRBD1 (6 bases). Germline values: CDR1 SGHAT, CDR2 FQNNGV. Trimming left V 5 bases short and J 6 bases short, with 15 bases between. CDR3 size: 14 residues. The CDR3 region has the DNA TGTGCCAGCAGCGGAAGGGGGTCCTGGGATACGCAGTATTTT. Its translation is CASSGRGSWDTQYF.

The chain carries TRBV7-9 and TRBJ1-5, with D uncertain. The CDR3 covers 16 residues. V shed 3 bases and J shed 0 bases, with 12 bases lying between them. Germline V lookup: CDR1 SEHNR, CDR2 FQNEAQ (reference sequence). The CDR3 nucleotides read TGTGCCAGCAGCTTCGTCGACGGATATAGCAATCAGCCCCAGCATTTT. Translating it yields CASSFVDGYSNQPQHF.

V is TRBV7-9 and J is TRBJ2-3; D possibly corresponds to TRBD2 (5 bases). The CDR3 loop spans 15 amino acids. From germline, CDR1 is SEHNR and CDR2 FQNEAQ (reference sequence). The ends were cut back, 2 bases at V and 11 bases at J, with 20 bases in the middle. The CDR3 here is CASSLWGTSGFEQYF. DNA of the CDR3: TGTGCCAGCAGCTTATGGGGAACGAGCGGATTTGAGCAGTATTTT.

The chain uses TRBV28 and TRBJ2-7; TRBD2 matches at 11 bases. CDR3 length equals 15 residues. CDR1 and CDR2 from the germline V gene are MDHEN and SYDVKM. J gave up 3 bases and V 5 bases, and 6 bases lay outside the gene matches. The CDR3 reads CASSQTSGSFYEQYF. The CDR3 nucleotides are TGTGCCAGCAGTCAAACTAGCGGGAGCTTCTACGAGCAGTACTTC. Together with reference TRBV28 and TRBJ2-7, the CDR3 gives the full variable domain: DVKVTQSSRYLVKRTGEKVFLECVQDMDHENMFWYRQDPGLGLRLIYFSYDVKMKEKGDIPEGYSVSREKKERFSLILESASTNQTSMYLCASSQTSGSFYEQYFGPGTRLTVT.

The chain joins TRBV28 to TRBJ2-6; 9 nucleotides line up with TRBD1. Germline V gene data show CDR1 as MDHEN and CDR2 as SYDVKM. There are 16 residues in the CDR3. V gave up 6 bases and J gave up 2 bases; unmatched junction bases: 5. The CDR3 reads CASRRTGVPGANVLTF. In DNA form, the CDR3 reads TGTGCCAGCAGGAGGACAGGGGTCCCTGGGGCCAACGTCCTGACTTTC.

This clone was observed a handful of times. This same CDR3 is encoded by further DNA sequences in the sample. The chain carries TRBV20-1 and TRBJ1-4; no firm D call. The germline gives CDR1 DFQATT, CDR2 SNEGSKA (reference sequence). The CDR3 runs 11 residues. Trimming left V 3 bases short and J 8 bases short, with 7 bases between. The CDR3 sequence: CSARIGEKLFF. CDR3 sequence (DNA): TGCAGTGCTAGGATTGGGGAAAAACTGTTTTTT.

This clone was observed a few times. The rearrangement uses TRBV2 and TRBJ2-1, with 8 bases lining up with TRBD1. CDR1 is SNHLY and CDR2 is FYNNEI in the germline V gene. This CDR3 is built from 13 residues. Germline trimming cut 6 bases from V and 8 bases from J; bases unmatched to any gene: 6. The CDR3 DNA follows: TGTGCCAGCAGCCGACAGGGGATGGATGAGCAGTTCTTC. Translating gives CASSRQGMDEQFF.